Below, 16 T cell receptor beta chains from the same sample are listed, as sequenced in a study of Graves' ophthalmopathy and Graves' hyperthyroidism. Transcripts of RNA were the source for amplifying TCR beta CDR3 regions. HTBI primers were employed in first-round RT-PCR, then a second-round multiplex PCR followed. A single record per CDR3 protein comes from TCRdb applying MiXCR to the multiplex PCR reads. The top ten hold around 7% of the sample, which has just over 600,000 distinct CDR3 sequences, about a fifth seen once. The source material was peripheral blood. The receptors stem from a woman younger than 30 with stable Graves' hyperthyroidism. Some clones in this sample may be carry-over from other donors' samples.

This clonotype was counted ten times or more. This chain joins TRBV6-5 and TRBJ1-1; no clear D gene. CDR3 length equals 16 residues. Deletions cut 2 bases from V and 1 base from J, with 14 bases between. From germline, CDR1 is MNHEY and CDR2 SVGAGI. The CDR3 protein is CASSYTRRESNTEAFF. The CDR3 nucleotides are TGTGCCAGCAGTTACACGAGACGGGAATCGAACACTGAAGCTTTCTTT.

This clonotype was counted many times. V is TRBV5-1 and J is TRBJ2-2; D unresolved. This CDR3 spans 16 amino acids. V was trimmed by 2 bases and J by 1 base, leaving 12 bases between them. Germline V lookup: CDR1 SGHRS, CDR2 YFSETQ. As DNA, the CDR3 is TGCGCCAGCAGCTTTTACCAGCATCAGAACACCGGGGAGCTGTTTTTT. Amino acids: CASSFYQHQNTGELFF.

This chain joins TRBV20-1 and TRBJ2-5; D possibly uses TRBD1 or TRBD2 (7 bases each). The CDR3 consists of 15 residues. The V end lost 3 bases, the J end lost 5 bases, and 19 bases lay between the germline ends. Germline V gene sequence: CDR1 DFQATT, CDR2 SNEGSKA (reference sequence). The chain's CDR3 is CSASRETGRGETQYF. The DNA for the CDR3 is TGCAGTGCTAGTAGGGAGACAGGGCGGGGGGAGACCCAGTACTTC.

At least ten counts were recorded for this clonotype. This chain uses TRBV6-1 with TRBJ1-2; D call uncertain. The CDR3 contains 12 residues. The germline V gene has CDR1 MNHNS and CDR2 SASEGT. V shed 1 base and J shed 4 bases, with 4 bases lying between them. The DNA of the CDR3 is TGTGCCAGCAGTGAAGTTTCCTATGGCTACACCTTC. Amino acids: CASSEVSYGYTF.

This clonotype was seen more than once but under ten times. V usage is TRBV14 and J usage is TRBJ1-3, with 7 bases that match TRBD1. The CDR3 has 16 amino acids. The trim removed 1 base at V and 4 bases at J, leaving 7 bases unmatched. Looked up from germline, CDR1 is SGHDN and CDR2 is FVKESK. The CDR3: CASSQGTGATGNTIYF. CDR3 nucleotide sequence: TGTGCCAGCAGCCAAGGAACAGGGGCAACGGGAAACACCATATATTTT.

This clonotype has more than one count but fewer than ten. The gene calls are TRBV6-5 and TRBJ2-7, with D tentatively TRBD1 (6 bases). The germline V gene has CDR1 MNHEY and CDR2 SVGAGI. The CDR3 has 15 amino acids. V lost 5 bases, J lost 0 bases, and 14 bases lay in between. The CDR3 region has the DNA TGTGCCAGCAGTAACTATCGGACAGCCTCCTACGAGCAGTACTTC. This encodes CASSNYRTASYEQYF.

The table lists this clonotype with many counts. The chain recombines TRBV7-2 with TRBJ2-7, with 13 bases matching TRBD2. The trim removed 5 bases at V and 3 bases at J, leaving 4 bases unmatched. Germline loops: CDR1 SGHTA, CDR2 FQGNSA. There are 15 residues in the CDR3. CDR3 residues: CASSPGTSGVYEQYF. The DNA of the CDR3 is TGTGCCAGCAGCCCCGGGACTAGCGGGGTCTACGAGCAGTACTTC.

This clonotype was counted many times. The J gene is TRBJ1-1, the V gene TRBV30, with D uncertain. The CDR3 spans 11 residues. V was cut by 7 bases and J by 3 bases, with 9 bases left in between. Germline V lookup: CDR1 GTSNPN, CDR2 SVGIG (reference sequence). The CDR3 is CASGRDTEAFF. CDR3 DNA: TGTGCCTCCGGTAGGGACACTGAAGCTTTCTTT.

The chain links TRBV28 to TRBJ2-6; D uncertain. Trimming removed 8 bases from V and 0 bases from J, with 5 bases in between. Germline values: CDR1 MDHEN, CDR2 SYDVKM. There are 13 residues in the CDR3. CDR3 residues: CASHLSGANVLTF. The DNA of the CDR3 is TGTGCCAGCCACCTCTCTGGGGCCAACGTCCTGACTTTC.

This clonotype was recorded many times. The chain combines TRBV20-1 with TRBJ1-2; TRBD1 matches 7 bases. V dropped 0 bases and J dropped 0; count of bases not matched to a gene: 7. This CDR3 contains 16 residues. Germline V lookup: CDR1 DFQATT, CDR2 SNEGSKA (reference sequence). The chain's CDR3 is CSARDSRQGANYGYTF. CDR3 DNA sequence: TGCAGTGCTAGAGATTCGAGGCAGGGGGCTAACTATGGCTACACCTTC.

The chain links TRBV7-9 to TRBJ1-2, with D perhaps matching TRBD1 (6 bases). The CDR3 is 14 residues long. V lost 2 bases and J lost 4, with 11 bases in between. Per germline, CDR1 SEHNR and CDR2 FQNEAQ (reference sequence). CDR3 bases: TGTGCCAGCAGCTTATTCGGAGGGGGCTATGGCTACACCTTC. It codes for CASSLFGGGYGYTF. The complete variable domain, with remaining parts taken from reference TRBV7-9 and TRBJ1-2, reads DTGVSQNPRHKITKRGQNVTFRCDPISEHNRLYWYRQTLGQGPEFLTYFQNEAQLEKSRLLSDRFSAERPKGSFSTLEIQRTEQGDSAMYLCASSLFGGGYGYTFGSGTRLTVV.

This clonotype was observed many times. This chain links TRBV24-1 with TRBJ2-7; D is unresolved. CDR3 length equals 11 residues. Germline V gene sequence: CDR1 KGHDR, CDR2 SFDVKD. V was clipped by 7 bases and J by 3 bases, with 6 bases between them. The CDR3 DNA is TGTGCCACCAGCGTCGGCTACGAGCAGTACTTC. It specifies CATSVGYEQYF.

This clonotype occurred many times. The chain uses TRBV19 and TRBJ1-5; D is uncertain. The CDR3 totals 15 residues. V lost 3 bases and J lost 3, with 12 bases in between. CDR1 is LNHDA and CDR2 is SQIVND in the germline V gene (reference sequence). CDR3 sequence: CASSIYVSSNQPQHF. The CDR3 nucleotides read TGTGCCAGTAGTATCTACGTCAGTTCCAATCAGCCCCAGCATTTT.

This clonotype came up many times. V and J are TRBV4-1 and TRBJ2-7; TRBD1 or TRBD2 may be the D gene (5 bases each). From germline, CDR1 is MGHRA and CDR2 YSYEKL. The length of the CDR3 is 16 residues. Deletions cut 4 bases from V and 2 bases from J, with 18 bases between. The chain's CDR3 is CASSLPGGGPTYEQYF. In DNA, the CDR3 is TGCGCCAGCAGCCTCCCCGGTGGGGGACCAACCTACGAGCAGTACTTC.

This clonotype was found a few times. This sequence joins TRBV29-1 and TRBJ1-6; D remains ambiguous. CDR1 and CDR2 from the germline V gene are SQVTM and ANQGSEA. CDR3 size: 12 residues. CDR3 sequence reads: CGVGGNNSPLHF. As DNA, the CDR3 is TGCGGGGTGGGCGGCAATAATTCACCCCTCCACTTT.

This clonotype has only a few counts. The chain carries TRBV11-2 and TRBJ2-2; TRBD1 agrees at 7 bases. The CDR3 spans 15 residues. The germline CDR1 and CDR2 sequences are SGHAT and FQNNGV. V gave up 5 bases and J gave up 2 bases; unmatched junction bases: 5. The CDR3 bases are TGTGCCAGCAGCCTCCGGGACAGAAACACCGGGGAGCTGTTTTTT. Its protein product is CASSLRDRNTGELFF.